The sequence of this TCR beta chain was determined in a study of blood T cell repertoires in COVID-19. Study-wide background: T cells, B-cell-depleted T cells, or PBMCs provided the cDNA or gDNA that served as material.

TCRdb's table, derived via immunoSEQ multiplex PCR, lists solely in-frame clones and lacks some. The sample contains approximately 110,000 clones, around 90% of which appear only once. Germline CDR1 reads SGDLS; CDR2 reads YYNGEE. Trimming took off 0 bases at V and 0 bases at J, with 10 bases between the two ends. The CDR3 sequence is 16 residues long. The V and J genes are TRBV9 and TRBJ1-3; D remains ambiguous. The sequence was obtained from a woman aged 45-60 years with acute or convalescent COVID-19. Sequenced material: peripheral blood. CDR3 protein: CASSVVEALSGNTIYF. CDR3 in DNA: TGTGCCAGCAGCGTAGTCGAGGCCCTCTCTGGAAACACCATATATTTT.